The clone carrying this T cell receptor (beta chain) was seen a handful of times. Its target is not known. Unique molecular identifiers were built into the TCRbeta library. TCRdb fed the PCR reads into MiXCR, producing one record per CDR3 protein. The sample contains about a million distinct CDR3 sequences, roughly 31% of which appear only once. This record belongs to a study of T-cell reconstitution after alpha-beta-depleted transplantation in children. Study findings and constraints: Reports say that about two months after transplant, the alpha-beta T cells came out of several hundred graft clones that had expanded. Some patients' high day-60 TCRbeta diversity was traced to surviving recipient T cells and thymic progenitors.

The material was PBMCs, mostly from graft donor cells, obtained 360 days after TCRalphabeta/CD19-depleted stem cell transplant. This clonotype was sampled from a boy in the first two years of life who had a stem cell transplant for SCID, so the T cells may come from the graft donor.

The CDR3 DNA reads TGTGCCAGCAGAGACAGGACCGGCTCTGGAAACACCATATATTTT. It yields the protein CASRDRTGSGNTIYF. V gene TRBV2 combines with J gene TRBJ1-3, with D possibly being TRBD1 (6 bases). V was shortened by 6 bases and J by 0 bases, with 12 bases between the two germline ends. CDR3 length: 15 amino acids. Germline assignment: CDR1 SNHLY and CDR2 FYNNEI.